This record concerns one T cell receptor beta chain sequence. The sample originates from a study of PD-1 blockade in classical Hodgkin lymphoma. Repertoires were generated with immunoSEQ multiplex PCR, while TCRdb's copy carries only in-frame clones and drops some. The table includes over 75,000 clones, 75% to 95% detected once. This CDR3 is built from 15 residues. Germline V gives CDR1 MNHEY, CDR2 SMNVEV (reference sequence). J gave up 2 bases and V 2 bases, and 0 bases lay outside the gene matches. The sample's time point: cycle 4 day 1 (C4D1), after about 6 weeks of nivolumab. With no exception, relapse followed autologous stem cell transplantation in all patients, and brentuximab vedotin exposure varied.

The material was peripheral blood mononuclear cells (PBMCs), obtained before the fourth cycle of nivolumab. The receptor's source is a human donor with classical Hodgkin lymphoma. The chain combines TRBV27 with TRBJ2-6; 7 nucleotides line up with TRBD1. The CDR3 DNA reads TGTGCCAGCAGTTTAAGGGGGCCTGGGGCCAACGTCCTGACTTTC. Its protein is CASSLRGPGANVLTF. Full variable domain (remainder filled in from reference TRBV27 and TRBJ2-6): EAQVTQNPRYLITVTGKKLTVTCSQNMNHEYMSWYRQDPGLGLRQIYYSMNVEVTDKGDVPEGYKVSRKEKRNFPLILESPSPNQTSLYFCASSLRGPGANVLTFGAGSRLTVL.